A selection of T cell receptor beta chains follows, all from one sample in a study of blood T cell repertoires in COVID-19. Clones were sequenced by immunoSEQ multiplex PCR, and TCRdb holds only the in-frame ones, with some missing. The sample shows fewer than 200,000 clones, about four fifths of them seen only once. Sample: peripheral blood. The source is a woman between 40 and 55 years old with COVID-19, enrolled during active disease. Each CDR3 is given with its conserved first and last residue. Clone size is shown for a subset of rows, as once, few, many or a class of expanded clone.

j_gene | v_gene | abundance | CDR3aa
TRBJ2-4 | TRBV27 | NA | CASSSGLAKNIQYF
TRBJ2-7 | TRBV19 | once | CASSSPGQHYEQYF
TRBJ2-1 | TRBV15 | NA | CATSRGSAGAYNEQFF
TRBJ2-1 | TRBV7-2 | NA | CASSLVGLTLPSSYNEQFF
TRBJ2-7 | TRBV27 | once | CASRGQGYEQYF
TRBJ1-5 | TRBV19 | NA | CASSNQGPQPQHF
TRBJ2-7 | TRBV28 | NA | CASSTFLIPYEQYF
TRBJ1-2 | TRBV5-4 | once | CASSLVGAITYGYTF
TRBJ2-3 | TRBV28 | NA | CASSFFVADTQYF
TRBJ2-3 | TRBV5-4 | NA | CASSLETSSTDTQYF
TRBJ2-7 | TRBV5-4 | NA | CASSLVDGDEQYF
TRBJ2-5 | TRBV6-5 | many | CASSSGHRLTETQYF
TRBJ2-1 | TRBV19 | NA | CASSITGGPYNEQFF
TRBJ2-7 | TRBV5-1 | few | CASSSLAGSSYEQYF
TRBJ2-1 | TRBV19 | few | CASSPTGPYNEQFF
TRBJ1-5 | TRBV9 | NA | CASSSTGVNQPQHF
TRBJ1-6 | TRBV30 | NA | CARRRGGSSYNSPLHF
TRBJ2-6 | TRBV3-1/TRBV3-2 | NA | CASSSHTGSSGANVLTF
TRBJ1-6 | TRBV9 | few | CASNGGQVGSPLHF
TRBJ2-1 | TRBV19 | NA | CASMGTSGGSSYNEQFF
TRBJ2-3 | TRBV6-6 | NA | CASSYEAGVSDTQYF
TRBJ1-5 | TRBV28 | NA | CASLSSNNQPQHF
TRBJ1-1 | TRBV12-3/TRBV12-4 | NA | CATRNYRAFF
TRBJ1-6 | TRBV11-2 | few | CASSLASPLGPAWNSPLHF
TRBJ2-2 | TRBV10-1 | NA | CASSTSRGTGELFF
TRBJ1-1 | TRBV30 | NA | CAWSTANTEAFF
TRBJ1-1 | TRBV7-9 | NA | CASSVGRDYTEAFF
TRBJ2-7 | TRBV19 | few | CASSKIAGNNYEQYF
TRBJ2-7 | TRBV9 | NA | CASSVGFGGARENEQYF
TRBJ1-1 | TRBV19 | NA | CASSLRRGWAEAFF
TRBJ2-5 | TRBV19 | NA | CASSGQGAEETQYF
TRBJ2-1 | TRBV7-8 | once | CASSATVVSYEQFF
TRBJ2-1 | TRBV19 | NA | CASTRLAGYNEQFF
TRBJ2-2 | TRBV7-3 | NA | CASSSQGGGELFF
TRBJ1-5 | TRBV27 | NA | CAKRARSNQPQHF
TRBJ1-5 | TRBV30 | NA | CAWKGDGSNQPQHF
TRBJ2-1 | TRBV18 | NA | CASSPRVDSDEQFF
TRBJ1-5 | TRBV5-4 | few | CASSLGGTASNQPQHF
TRBJ2-7 | TRBV28 | NA | CASRRQGGSYEQYF
TRBJ2-3 | TRBV3-1/TRBV3-2 | NA | CASSHGGTDTQYF
TRBJ2-2 | TRBV3-1/TRBV3-2 | once | CASSQDLLAVGDTGELFF
TRBJ2-5 | TRBV4-1 | NA | CASSQIGQPQETQYF
TRBJ2-2 | TRBV10-1 | NA | CASSVQQGAGELFF
TRBJ2-1 | TRBV7-2 | NA | CASSLREWGYNEQFF
TRBJ1-1 | TRBV19 | NA | CASSIRGTEAFF
TRBJ1-5 | TRBV30 | NA | CAWSRTGNQPQHF
TRBJ2-7 | TRBV7-2 | NA | CASSLPPWTVTYEQYF
TRBJ1-6 | TRBV14 | NA | CASSQDRVYNSPLHF
TRBJ2-5 | TRBV4-2 | NA | CASSRDGTSGTETQYF
TRBJ1-4 | TRBV14 | few | CASSQDFYRGSEKLFF
TRBJ2-3 | TRBV7-8 | NA | CASRGFSGAGDTQYF
TRBJ2-6 | TRBV29-1 | NA | CSVVWALSSGANVLTF
TRBJ1-1 | TRBV5-5 | few | CASSLLSNTEAFF
TRBJ1-1 | TRBV1 | NA | CTSITGCPATEAFF